This T cell receptor beta chain was recorded in a study of T cells in Graves' hyperthyroidism and ophthalmopathy. Amplification of TCR beta CDR3 regions was performed using RNA transcripts as template. The HTBI primer set served for first-round RT-PCR of the TCR CDR3. TCRdb analysed the multiplex PCR reads with MiXCR anew, one entry per CDR3 protein. The table shows hundreds of thousands of distinct CDR3 sequences, with about 20% occurring only once. Germline loops: CDR1 MGHRA, CDR2 YSYEKL. The length of the CDR3 is 17 residues. Trimming stripped 1 base from V and 2 bases from J, with 17 bases between. This clonotype occurred many times.

This receptor was taken from a young woman with Graves' hyperthyroidism. This chain links TRBV4-1 with TRBJ2-5; D not certain. Sequencing was carried out using blood. Here the CDR3 reads CASSQVVPQVRQETQYF. The DNA for the CDR3 is TGCGCCAGCAGCCAAGTCGTGCCCCAGGTGCGGCAAGAGACCCAGTACTTC.